The T cell receptor (beta chain) under discussion was sequenced for a study of shared clonotypes between healthy human individuals. Produced via immunoSEQ multiplex PCR; TCRdb's table is partial and in-frame only. The table shows a few hundred thousand clones, with around 97% occurring only once. Specimen: naive CD4+ T cells sorted from blood. Subset defined: CD45RA+ positively selected. This receptor was taken from a woman in her 30s in good health.

Here the CDR3 DNA reads TGTGCCAGCAGCCGGCAAGGGGTTGGAGTCACTGAAGCTTTCTTT. Translated: CASSRQGVGVTEAFF. V usage is TRBV6-5 and J usage is TRBJ1-1; TRBD1 is a possible D gene (5 bases). Between the trimmed V and J ends, which lost 6 bases and 4 bases, there was a span of 18 bases. Per the germline V gene, CDR1 is MNHEY and CDR2 is SVGAGI. The CDR3 is 15 residues long.